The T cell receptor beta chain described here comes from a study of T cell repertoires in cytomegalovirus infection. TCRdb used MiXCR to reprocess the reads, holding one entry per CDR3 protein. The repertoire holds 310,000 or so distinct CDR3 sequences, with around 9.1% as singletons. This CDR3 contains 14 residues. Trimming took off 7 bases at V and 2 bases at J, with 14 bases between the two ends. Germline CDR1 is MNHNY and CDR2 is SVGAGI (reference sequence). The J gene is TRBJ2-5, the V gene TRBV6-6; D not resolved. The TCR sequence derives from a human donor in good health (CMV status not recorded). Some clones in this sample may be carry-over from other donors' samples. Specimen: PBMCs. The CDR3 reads CASTPTPIQETQYF. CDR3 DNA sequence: TGTGCCAGCACCCCGACACCGATTCAAGAGACCCAGTACTTC.